A single sample gave rise to the 29 T cell receptor beta chains below, sequenced in a study of identical twins. TCRdb ran MiXCR on the 5' RACE reads and lists one entry per CDR3 protein. The sample carries about 240,000 distinct CDR3 sequences, about 13% recorded once. The same sample was also used in a study of yellow fever vaccine responses in identical twins.

Material for sequencing was memory (CD45RO+) T cells sorted from blood. Source of these receptors: a woman younger than 35 in good health.

This clonotype was counted at least ten times. The rearrangement links TRBV24-1 to TRBJ2-1, with TRBD2 identical over 14 bases. This CDR3 spans 16 amino acids. After removal of 4 bases from V and 8 bases from J, the junction contained 6 bases not matched to a gene. Per germline, CDR1 KGHDR and CDR2 SFDVKD. The CDR3 coding sequence is TGTGCCACCAGTGACCTGACTAGCGGGAGGGCCTATGAGCAGTTCTTC. This sequence encodes CATSDLTSGRAYEQFF.

The gene calls are TRBV28 and TRBJ2-7; a possible D gene is TRBD2 (6 bases). The V end was cut by 8 bases, the J end by 6 bases, with 29 bases between. This CDR3 spans 17 amino acids. The germline V gene has CDR1 MDHEN and CDR2 SYDVKM. CDR3 coding DNA: TGTGCCAGCGGGGGTGGGGATTTTGGGACTTCAATTCGCGAGCAGTACTTC. Residues: CASGGGDFGTSIREQYF.

The sample holds many counts of this clonotype. CDR3 protein: CASSLGTSAINGEQYF. CDR3 coding DNA: TGCGCCAGCAGCTTGGGGACTAGCGCCATTAATGGCGAGCAGTACTTC. This sequence joins TRBV5-1 and TRBJ2-7; 9 bases line up with TRBD2. CDR3 length equals 16 residues. After removal of 0 bases from V and 6 bases from J, the junction contained 10 bases not matched to a gene. CDR1 SGHRS and CDR2 YFSETQ come from the germline V gene.

This clonotype has just a few counts. V usage is TRBV7-8 and J usage is TRBJ2-6; D gene ambiguous. Per germline, CDR1 SGHVS and CDR2 FQNEAQ. Trimming left V 4 bases short and J 0 bases short, with 13 bases between. The CDR3 totals 17 residues. CDR3 sequence: CASSSLPKTSGANVLTF. CDR3 coding DNA: TGTGCCAGCAGCTCCCTCCCGAAAACCTCTGGGGCCAACGTCCTGACTTTC.

This clonotype was recorded many times. The genes are TRBV29-1 and TRBJ2-2; 11 bases are a match to TRBD1. This CDR3 is built from 15 residues. Trimming removed 7 bases from V and 7 bases from J; junction bases left unmatched: 11. Germline V gene lookup returns CDR1 SQVTM and CDR2 ANQGSEA. The CDR3 coding sequence is TGCAGCGCGGGGGGGACAGGGGGAGTTAGCGGGGAGCTGTTTTTT. Amino acid sequence: CSAGGTGGVSGELFF.

The chain has TRBV2 and TRBJ2-3; D not resolved. Per the germline V gene, CDR1 is SNHLY and CDR2 is FYNNEI. The CDR3 loop spans 14 amino acids. Trimming removed 8 bases at V and 2 bases at J, with 14 bases between. Here the CDR3 reads CASEDRAPTDTQYF. CDR3 sequence (DNA): TGTGCCAGCGAAGATCGGGCACCCACAGATACGCAGTATTTT.

This rearrangement joins TRBV7-2 to TRBJ2-1, with TRBD2 as a possible D gene (5 bases). This CDR3 is 14 amino acids long. With 2 bases removed from V and 8 bases from J, the gap between germline ends came to 13 bases. Germline CDR1 reads SGHTA; CDR2 reads FQGNSA. CDR3: CASSLMPGRDEQFF. CDR3 sequence (DNA): TGTGCCAGCAGCTTAATGCCGGGAAGGGATGAGCAGTTCTTC.

The CDR3 sequence is CASSYPAGGESTDTQYF. CDR3 nucleotide sequence: TGTGCCAGCAGTTACCCGGCGGGCGGGGAAAGCACAGATACGCAGTATTTT. The V gene is TRBV6-2 or TRBV6-3, the J gene TRBJ2-3; TRBD2 is a possible D gene (6 bases). The CDR3 has 17 residues. Germline CDR1 is MNHEY and CDR2 is SVGEGT. V was pared by 2 bases and J by 0 bases, with 15 bases between.

This rearrangement joins TRBV6-2 or TRBV6-3 to TRBJ1-1, with D maybe TRBD1 (5 bases). Trimming shortened V by 6 bases and J by 1 base, and 15 bases separated the two germline ends. CDR3 length: 15 amino acids. The germline gives CDR1 MNHEY, CDR2 SVGEGT. The CDR3 nucleotides are TGTGCCAGCAGCCAAACCCGGACACCGAACACTGAAGCTTTCTTT. This translates into CASSQTRTPNTEAFF.

This clonotype was picked up many times. The V call is TRBV20-1, the J call TRBJ2-1; TRBD1 matches 11 bases. V shed 7 bases, J shed 6 bases, and the junction held 5 bases outside the gene matches. The CDR3 is 13 amino acids. Germline values: CDR1 DFQATT, CDR2 SNEGSKA (reference sequence). In nucleotides, the CDR3 is TGCAGTGTCCCGGGACAGGGGGTCAATGAGCAGTTCTTC. Translated, it gives CSVPGQGVNEQFF.

This clonotype was seen more than once but under ten times. This rearrangement joins TRBV6-2 or TRBV6-3 to TRBJ2-5; 9 bases map to TRBD2. Looked up from germline, CDR1 is MNHEY and CDR2 is SVGEGT. Trimming removed 7 bases from V and 4 bases from J; junction bases left unmatched: 7. The CDR3 sequence is 14 residues long. Written as DNA, the CDR3 is TGTGCCAGCACGGGGACTAGCCAGGGAGAGACCCAGTACTTC. It specifies CASTGTSQGETQYF.

There are a few counts of this clonotype. The genes are TRBV4-2 and TRBJ1-1; D is unclear. Trimming took 0 bases from V and 8 from J, leaving 4 bases between them. Looked up from germline, CDR1 is LGHNA and CDR2 is YNFKEQ. The CDR3 consists of 11 residues. CDR3 protein: CASSQDAEAFF. CDR3 sequence (DNA): TGTGCCAGCAGCCAAGATGCGGAAGCTTTCTTT.

This chain links TRBV27 with TRBJ2-4, with TRBD1 as a possible D gene (6 bases). Germline CDR1 MNHEY, CDR2 SMNVEV (reference sequence). V was pared by 6 bases and J by 6 bases, with 15 bases between. This CDR3 spans 14 amino acids. Here the CDR3 reads CASSRTARGNIQYF. Here the CDR3 DNA reads TGTGCCAGCAGCAGGACAGCACGGGGAAACATTCAGTACTTC.

The sample holds a few counts of this clonotype. CDR3: CATRLTGDMGEQYF. The CDR3 nucleotides are TGCGCCACAAGATTAACGGGGGACATGGGCGAGCAGTACTTC. V usage is TRBV5-1 and J usage is TRBJ2-7, with D perhaps given as TRBD1 or TRBD2 (6 bases each). There are 14 residues in the CDR3. V was trimmed by 9 bases and J by 6 bases, leaving 22 bases between them. The V gene's germline CDR1 is SGHRS and CDR2 YFSETQ.

The J gene is TRBJ2-6, the V gene TRBV9, with D possibly being TRBD1 (5 bases). Germline V gene sequence: CDR1 SGDLS, CDR2 YYNGEE. V dropped 1 base and J dropped 0 bases, with 11 bases sitting between them. This CDR3 has 17 amino acids. The CDR3 nucleotides read TGTGCCAGCAGCGTATACAGGAGTAGCTCTGGGGCCAACGTCCTGACTTTC. As protein: CASSVYRSSSGANVLTF.

Notes on this clonotype: The junction shows a germline mismatch at one end, possibly a read error. This chain connects TRBV15 to TRBJ2-1; 13 nucleotides line up with TRBD2. The CDR3 is 17 residues long. Germline V gene sequence: CDR1 LNHNV, CDR2 YYDKDF (reference sequence). CDR3 sequence (DNA): TGTGCCACCAGCAGAGGGCCTACTACTAGCGGGAGGGGGGTACTGATCTTC. Its protein product is CATSRGPTTSGRGVLIF. Filled out from reference TRBV15 and TRBJ2-1, the complete variable domain reads DAMVIQNPRYQVTQFGKPVTLSCSQTLNHNVMYWYQQKSSQAPKLLFHYYDKDFNNEADTPDNFQSRRPNTSFCFLDIRSPGLGDTAMYLCATSRGPTTSGRGVLIFGPGTRLTVL.

CDR3 sequence reads: CASSLGRQYTGELFF. The CDR3 DNA follows: TGCGCCAGCAGCTTGGGGAGGCAGTACACCGGGGAGCTGTTTTTT. The chain carries TRBV5-1 and TRBJ2-2; D perhaps matches TRBD2 (5 bases). Between the trimmed V and J ends, which lost 0 bases and 3 bases, there was a span of 9 bases. Germline V gene lookup returns CDR1 SGHRS and CDR2 YFSETQ. The CDR3 totals 15 residues.

The chain recombines TRBV29-1 with TRBJ2-1, with TRBD2 identical over 12 bases. Germline-derived CDR1 and CDR2 are SQVTM and ANQGSEA. This CDR3 comprises 12 residues. V lost 4 bases to trimming and J lost 8 bases; unmatched junction nucleotides: 0. In DNA form, the CDR3 reads TGCAGCGTTGGACTAGCGGGGGATGAGCAGTTCTTC. Translating it yields CSVGLAGDEQFF.

This clonotype was picked up many times. The chain links TRBV7-2 to TRBJ2-1; 13 nucleotides agree with TRBD2. The CDR3 is 15 residues long. J was trimmed by 7 bases and V by 6 bases; bases with no gene match: 6. CDR1 and CDR2 (germline): SGHTA, FQGNSA. The CDR3 nucleotides read TGTGCCAGCAGGAGACTAGCGGGAGGAGGGAATGAGCAGTTCTTC. This codes for CASRRLAGGGNEQFF.

The genes are TRBV18 and TRBJ2-7; D is undetermined. Deletions cut 6 bases from V and 1 base from J, with 13 bases between. This CDR3 region has 14 residues. Looked up from germline, CDR1 is KGHSH and CDR2 is LQKENI. This chain's CDR3 is CASSPAGRSYEQYF. The CDR3 DNA is TGTGCCAGCTCCCCTGCCGGACGGTCCTACGAGCAGTACTTC.

The chain carries TRBV5-1 and TRBJ1-4; 8 bases line up with TRBD1. V trimming: 4 bases; J trimming: 3 bases; junction bases outside the gene matches: 8. The CDR3 runs 16 residues. CDR1 and CDR2 (germline): SGHRS, YFSETQ. The CDR3 spells CASSVQGAKANEKLFF. In DNA form, the CDR3 reads TGCGCCAGCAGCGTTCAGGGGGCGAAGGCTAATGAAAAACTGTTTTTT.

This chain connects TRBV12-3 or TRBV12-4 to TRBJ2-3; no firm D call. The V end lost 6 bases, the J end lost 3 bases, and 10 bases lay between the germline ends. The length of the CDR3 is 13 residues. CDR3 region: CASRYAGTDTQYF. The CDR3, as DNA: TGTGCCAGCAGATACGCAGGTACAGATACGCAGTATTTT.

This clonotype appeared a few times. The rearrangement links TRBV3-1 to TRBJ2-2; 9 positions agree with TRBD1. This CDR3 has 17 amino acids. J was trimmed by 6 bases and V by 0 bases; bases with no gene match: 8. Germline V CDR1 and CDR2: LGHDT, YNNKEL (reference sequence). The CDR3 is CASSQEVWTGAPGELFF. The CDR3 DNA reads as TGTGCCAGCAGCCAAGAGGTATGGACAGGGGCTCCCGGGGAGCTGTTTTTT.

The V and J genes are TRBV29-1 and TRBJ2-5; D possibly uses TRBD1 or TRBD2 (5 bases each). Trimming took off 6 bases at V and 0 bases at J, with 11 bases between the two ends. This CDR3 is 13 amino acids long. CDR1 and CDR2 from the germline V gene are SQVTM and ANQGSEA. The CDR3: CSVEGNYQETQYF. In DNA, the CDR3 is TGCAGCGTCGAGGGGAACTACCAAGAGACCCAGTACTTC.

This clonotype was counted between two and nine times. This chain uses TRBV10-3 with TRBJ1-2; 7 nucleotides agree with TRBD1. The CDR3 is 15 residues long. Trimming cost V 6 bases and J 3 bases; bases outside gene matches: 10. CDR1 and CDR2 from the germline V gene are ENHRY and SYGVKD. For the CDR3, the DNA is TGTGCCATCAGCGCCACGGGACAGAGCTACTATGGCTACACCTTC. Translated, it gives CAISATGQSYYGYTF.

This chain links TRBV20-1 with TRBJ2-7; D is tentatively TRBD1 or TRBD2 (5 bases each). V gave up 4 bases and J gave up 0 bases, with 13 bases separating them. The length of the CDR3 is 14 residues. Per germline, CDR1 DFQATT and CDR2 SNEGSKA (reference sequence). This CDR3 is CSAIGTISSYEQYF. The CDR3 DNA is TGCAGTGCTATTGGGACGATCAGCTCCTACGAGCAGTACTTC.

The sample holds a few counts of this clonotype. One junction end does not reproduce the germline sequence, and a read error may be involved. J is TRBJ2-6 and V is TRBV7-9, with TRBD1 matching over 8 bases. This CDR3 comprises 17 residues. Germline CDR1 reads SEHNR; CDR2 reads FQNEAQ (reference sequence). This chain's CDR3 is CASSLGAGGSGANVLTF. The DNA for the CDR3 is TGTGCCAGCAGCTTAGGGGCAGGGGGCTCTGGGGCCAACGTCCTGACTTTT. Together with reference TRBV7-9 and TRBJ2-6, the CDR3 gives the full variable domain: DTGVSQNPRHKITKRGQNVTFRCDPISEHNRLYWYRQTLGQGPEFLTYFQNEAQLEKSRLLSDRFSAERPKGSFSTLEIQRTEQGDSAMYLCASSLGAGGSGANVLTFGAGSRLTVL.

This clonotype came up a few times. The chain is built from TRBV5-1 and TRBJ2-5; no clear D gene. The V end was cut by 5 bases, the J end by 4 bases, with 15 bases between. The CDR3 loop spans 14 amino acids. Germline V gene lookup returns CDR1 SGHRS and CDR2 YFSETQ. The CDR3 DNA reads TGCGCCAGCAGAATACTGGGCAAAATAGAGACCCAGTACTTC. Amino acids: CASRILGKIETQYF.

The V and J genes are TRBV3-1 and TRBJ2-5, with D tentatively TRBD1 or TRBD2 (5 bases each). CDR1 and CDR2 from the germline V gene are LGHDT and YNNKEL (reference sequence). This CDR3 is 14 amino acids long. Trimming took off 2 bases at V and 2 bases at J, with 9 bases between the two ends. CDR3 amino acids: CASSQLGPQETQYF. Here the CDR3 DNA reads TGTGCCAGCAGCCAATTGGGACCACAAGAGACCCAGTACTTC.